This T cell receptor (beta chain) comes out of a study of blood T cell repertoires in COVID-19 (dated by TCRdb to about 2020). Turning to the overall study: Samples covering the acute and convalescent phases of COVID-19 were provided by collaborators in the United States, Italy and Spain. The prospective study material was composed of cDNA or gDNA derived from T cells, B-cell-depleted T cells, or PBMCs. Deeply sampled blood TCRbeta repertoires from subjects exposed to, actively infected with, or recovered from COVID-19 were included in the dataset. The repertoires were released in a freely available public database meant as a resource for research on the immune response to SARS-CoV-2. Samples were obtained from the ongoing ImmuneRACE study (first 160 participants) and from 1,254 subjects provided by 6 global collaborators. A de-identified subject ID, COVID-19 status, age in years and sex were almost always included in the sample metadata. Where HLA class I and class II types were available, the types were taken from metadata supplied by the sample provider, not from assay-based typing.

Trimming takes 3 bases off V and 0 bases off J; junction bases not matched to a gene: 9. Per the germline V gene, KGHSH is the CDR1 and LQKENI is the CDR2. The CDR3 runs 18 amino acids, cysteine and phenylalanine included. Just the 54-base CDR3 DNA is kept, in frame starting at base 1. The immunoSEQ Assay, a bias-controlled multiplex PCR, was used to amplify TCRbeta CDR3 regions from genomic DNA. As for the original processing: Nucleated cell counts per sample were estimated from amplification of reference gene primers within the assay. To quantify the absolute abundance of each unique TCRbeta CDR3 rearrangement, sequence reads were collapsed and filtered. For each sample, productive Simpson clonality was calculated as the square root of Simpson's diversity index across productive rearrangements. TCRdb retrieved this table from immuneACCESS and kept in-frame rearrangements only. Not all clones are present; in checked studies, unresolved V genes account for under half, and no reason is known for the remainder. V and J calls and clone size are given by that table; D and trimming were obtained from the DNA. This sample lists some 100,000 clones; more than 75% were detected once. The ten largest clones add up to about 18% of the sample.

As concerns this clone: This receptor's antigen is unknown. No base-level quality is on record; no much larger clone is a single base apart.

Collaborating institutions collected whole blood in K2EDTA tubes following their own protocols. For TCRbeta analysis, collaborators shipped samples in one of three forms: frozen whole blood, isolated PBMCs, or DNA extracted from either of those sample types. Broad study findings and their caveats: Clinical and demographic metadata were provided uncurated, with the amount varying by source and participant.

The sequence came from a human donor in a cohort sampled during active COVID-19. The chain uses TRBV18 and TRBJ2-5; TRBD2 fits 11 bases in the junction. Sequenced: peripheral blood. The CDR3 is CASSPILAGATYQETQYF. The DNA sequence is given as TGTGCCAGCTCACCGATACTAGCGGGGGCTACGTACCAAGAGACCCAGTACTTC.